A selection of T cell receptor beta chains follows, all from one sample in a study of identical twins. MiXCR was run by TCRdb on the 5' RACE reads, yielding one entry per CDR3 protein. The table lists 700,000 or so distinct CDR3 sequences, 8% to 9% of them singletons. The same specimen was also included in a second study, on yellow fever vaccine responses in identical twins.

The sample comprised PBMCs. The receptors were sampled from a woman under 30 in good health. CDR3s include the opening cysteine and the closing phenylalanine or tryptophan. D genes are given only for firm matches. Clone size appears in some rows only: once, few, many, or a class for an expanded clone.

V,J,size,D,CDR3,DNA
TRBV20-1,TRBJ2-5,few,.,CSAGKGGRETQYF,TGCAGTGCAGGGAAAGGGGGGAGGGAGACCCAGTACTTC
TRBV6-2/TRBV6-3,TRBJ2-3,few,TRBD2,CASSSRTSGSMTDTQYF,TGTGCCAGCAGTTCGCGGACTAGCGGGAGTATGACAGATACGCAGTATTTT
TRBV4-2,TRBJ1-2,many,TRBD1,CASADRLYGYTF,TGTGCCAGCGCGGACAGGCTTTATGGCTACACCTTC
TRBV7-8,TRBJ1-4,few,TRBD1,CASSLRVGGKDEKLFF,TGTGCCAGCAGCTTAAGAGTAGGGGGCAAGGATGAAAAACTGTTTTTT
TRBV5-1,TRBJ2-5,few,TRBD2,CASRPGTSGRGETQYF,TGCGCCAGCAGGCCCGGGACTAGCGGGAGAGGAGAGACCCAGTACTTC
TRBV2,TRBJ1-6,.,.,CASSQTTDRNSPLHF,TGTGCCAGCAGTCAAACGACGGACAGAAATTCACCCCTCCACTTT
TRBV25-1,TRBJ1-1,few,TRBD1,CASRGADRAGVGEAFF,TGTGCCAGCAGGGGTGCAGACAGGGCCGGGGTAGGTGAAGCTTTCTTT
TRBV20-1,TRBJ2-3,.,.,CSASPASETDTQYF,TGCAGTGCTAGTCCGGCTAGCGAAACAGATACGCAGTATTTT
TRBV4-3,TRBJ1-2,few,.,CASSQIGGNYGYTF,TGCGCCAGCAGCCAAATTGGCGGGAACTATGGCTACACCTTC
TRBV14,TRBJ2-1,.,.,CASSYHLNEQFF,TGTGCCAGCAGTTATCACCTCAATGAGCAGTTCTTC
TRBV20-1,TRBJ2-7,.,TRBD1,CSARGTQGNEQYF,TGCAGTGCTAGAGGGACACAGGGGAACGAGCAGTACTTC
TRBV20-1,TRBJ2-7,few,.,CSARVQDRFYEQYF,TGCAGTGCTAGAGTCCAGGACCGCTTTTACGAGCAGTACTTC
TRBV6-5,TRBJ2-7,many,TRBD1,CASSYSGTVLSYEQYF,TGTGCCAGCAGTTACTCCGGGACAGTCCTCTCCTACGAGCAGTACTTC
TRBV7-2,TRBJ1-6,few,.,CASSLARTANSPLHF,TGTGCCAGCAGCTTAGCCCGGACAGCAAATTCACCCCTCCACTTT
TRBV12-5,TRBJ2-1,.,.,CASGLTPLRQFF,TGTGCTAGTGGTTTGACCCCCCTTCGGCAGTTCTTC
TRBV29-1,TRBJ2-1,few,.,CSVERRGISSYNEQFF,TGCAGCGTTGAGAGGCGGGGCATCAGCTCCTACAATGAGCAGTTCTTC
TRBV5-1,TRBJ2-1,many,TRBD2,CASSFLAEGSNEQFF,TGCGCCAGCAGCTTCCTAGCGGAGGGGTCCAATGAGCAGTTCTTC
TRBV12-3/TRBV12-4,TRBJ2-1,few,TRBD2,CASSGGLADYNEQFF,TGTGCCAGCAGCGGGGGACTAGCGGACTACAATGAGCAGTTCTTC
TRBV20-1,TRBJ2-1,.,.,CSASPWTGISYNEQFF,TGCAGTGCTAGCCCGTGGACGGGGATATCCTACAATGAGCAGTTCTTC
TRBV15,TRBJ2-1,.,TRBD2,CATSPTPPLAGMANEQFF,TGTGCCACCAGCCCGACGCCCCCCCTAGCGGGAATGGCCAATGAGCAGTTCTTC
TRBV7-2,TRBJ2-2,few,TRBD2,CASSSRLANTGELFF,TGTGCCAGCAGCTCGCGACTAGCCAACACCGGGGAGCTGTTTTTT
TRBV3-1,TRBJ2-1,few,.,CASSQDRERPPNNEQFF,TGTGCCAGCAGCCAAGATCGAGAGCGACCCCCTAACAATGAGCAGTTCTTC
TRBV4-3,TRBJ1-2,.,TRBD1,CASSQFNRGLEYGYTF,TGCGCCAGCAGCCAATTTAACAGGGGGCTAGAGTATGGCTACACCTTC
TRBV6-2/TRBV6-3,TRBJ2-3,few,TRBD2,CASSYGLAGVADTQYF,TGTGCCAGCAGTTACGGACTAGCGGGAGTAGCAGATACGCAGTATTTT
TRBV9,TRBJ2-1,many,.,CASSWGREQFF,TGTGCCAGCAGCTGGGGTCGTGAGCAGTTCTTC
TRBV28,TRBJ1-3,many,.,CASSLLSFSRGNTIYF,TGTGCCAGCAGTTTATTGTCGTTCTCGAGAGGAAACACCATATATTTT
TRBV29-1,TRBJ2-7,many,.,CSVDTYYEQYF,TGCAGCGTTGACACTTACTACGAGCAGTACTTC
TRBV7-9,TRBJ2-1,few,.,CASSLGRSRDNEQFF,TGTGCCAGCAGCTTGGGGAGGAGCAGGGACAATGAGCAGTTCTTC
TRBV12-3/TRBV12-4,TRBJ2-1,many,.,CASSLRQTNEQFF,TGTGCCAGCAGTTTACGACAGACCAATGAGCAGTTCTTC
TRBV11-2,TRBJ2-3,.,.,CASSPHLVTDTQYF,TGTGCCAGCAGCCCCCACCTTGTCACAGATACGCAGTATTTT
TRBV10-3,TRBJ2-2,few,.,CAISGTAGTGELFF,TGTGCCATCAGTGGGACAGCGGGGACCGGGGAGCTGTTTTTT
TRBV30,TRBJ1-2,.,.,CAWSGANYGYTF,TGTGCCTGGAGTGGAGCTAACTATGGCTACACCTTC
TRBV6-2/TRBV6-3,TRBJ2-7,.,.,CASSSGLRPYEQYF,TGTGCCAGCAGTTCCGGATTACGCCCCTACGAGCAGTACTTC
TRBV20-1,TRBJ2-7,few,.,CSATLRAGGSYEQYF,TGCAGTGCTACTCTCCGAGCGGGCGGCTCCTACGAGCAGTACTTC
TRBV4-3,TRBJ2-1,few,.,CASSQDPGFSYNEQFF,TGCGCCAGCAGCCAAGATCCGGGATTCTCCTACAATGAGCAGTTCTTC
TRBV6-2/TRBV6-3,TRBJ1-2,.,.,CASMGAGHYGYTF,TGTGCCAGCATGGGCGCCGGGCACTATGGCTACACCTTC
TRBV12-3/TRBV12-4,TRBJ2-7,few,TRBD2,CASKKSGGALFEQYF,TGTGCCAGCAAGAAGAGCGGGGGGGCCTTGTTCGAGCAGTACTTC
TRBV29-1,TRBJ2-7,few,.,CSVEQGLGYEQYF,TGCAGCGTTGAACAGGGGCTCGGCTACGAGCAGTACTTC
TRBV6-1,TRBJ2-7,.,.,CASSSGLLGHEQYF,TGTGCCAGCAGCTCAGGGTTGCTTGGTCACGAGCAGTACTTC
TRBV27,TRBJ2-7,few,TRBD2,CASSLVGLVGTYEQYF,TGTGCCAGCAGTTTAGTAGGACTAGTGGGTACTTACGAGCAGTACTTC